This TCR beta chain originates from a study of metastatic and nonmetastatic thyroid tumors. Study results and caveats: For both blood and tumor, malignant thyroid tumors reportedly showed significantly higher TCR beta diversity than benign nodules did.

Authors' analysis steps: A classifier for distant metastasis in papillary thyroid cancer was constructed using CDR3 differences observed across clinicopathological groups. With MiXCR, TCRdb reprocessed the PCR reads. The V and J calls come from TCRdb's annotation, not from the publication. In the table there are 9,000 to 13,000 clones, over 25% of which are singletons. Patients were all untreated before their thyroid surgery. Germline V lookup: CDR1 GTSNPN, CDR2 SVGIG (reference sequence). J lost 8 bases, V lost 4 bases, and 13 bases had no gene match. The CDR3 has 14 residues. A remark on this clone: No antigen is known for it.

Material: tumor tissue. J is TRBJ2-7 and V is TRBV30, with 8 bases fitting TRBD1. The clonotype comes from a female donor with papillary thyroid cancer or a benign thyroid nodule (not recorded which). Some clones in this sample may be carry-over from other donors' samples. The DNA for the CDR3 is TGTGCCTGGACCCCCGGGACAGGCAGTCCCCAGCAGTACTTC. Its translation is CAWTPGTGSPQQYF.